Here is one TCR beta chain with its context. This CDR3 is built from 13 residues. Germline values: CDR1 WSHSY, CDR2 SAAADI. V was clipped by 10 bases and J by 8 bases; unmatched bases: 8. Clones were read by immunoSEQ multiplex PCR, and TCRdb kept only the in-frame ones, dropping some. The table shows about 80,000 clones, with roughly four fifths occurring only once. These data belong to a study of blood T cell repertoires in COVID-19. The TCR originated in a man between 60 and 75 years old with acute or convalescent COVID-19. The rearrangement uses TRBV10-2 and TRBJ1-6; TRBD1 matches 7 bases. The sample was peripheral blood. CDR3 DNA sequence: TGCGCCACCGCCGGGACAGCAGATTCACCCCTCCACTTT. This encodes CATAGTADSPLHF.